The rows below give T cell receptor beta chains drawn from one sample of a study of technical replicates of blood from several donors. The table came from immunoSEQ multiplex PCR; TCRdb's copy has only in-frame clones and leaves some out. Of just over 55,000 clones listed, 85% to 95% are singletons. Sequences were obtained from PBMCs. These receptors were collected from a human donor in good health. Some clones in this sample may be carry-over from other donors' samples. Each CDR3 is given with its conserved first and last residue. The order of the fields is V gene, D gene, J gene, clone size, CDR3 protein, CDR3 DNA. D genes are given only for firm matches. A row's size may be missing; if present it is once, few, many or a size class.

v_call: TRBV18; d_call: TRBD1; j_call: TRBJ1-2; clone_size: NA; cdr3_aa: CASSPGSGGVYTF; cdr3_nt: TGTGCCAGCTCACCAGGATCAGGGGGCGTATACACCTTC
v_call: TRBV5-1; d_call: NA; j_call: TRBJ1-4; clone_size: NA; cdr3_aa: CASSLDPGTVNEKLFF; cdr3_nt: TGCGCCAGCAGCCTGGACCCCGGGACTGTGAATGAAAAACTGTTTTTT
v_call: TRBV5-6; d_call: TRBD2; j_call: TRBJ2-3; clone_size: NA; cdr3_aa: CASSLVSSGGTDTQYF; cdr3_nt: TGTGCCAGCAGCTTGGTGTCTAGCGGGGGCACAGATACGCAGTATTTT
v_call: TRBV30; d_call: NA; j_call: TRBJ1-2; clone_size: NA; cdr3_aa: CAWSVQAGNYGYTF; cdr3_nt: TGTGCCTGGAGTGTACAAGCGGGGAACTATGGCTACACCTTC
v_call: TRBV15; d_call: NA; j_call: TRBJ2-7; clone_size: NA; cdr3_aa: CATRPRGGENYEQYF; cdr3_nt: TGTGCCACCAGGCCCCGAGGGGGAGAGAACTACGAGCAGTACTTC
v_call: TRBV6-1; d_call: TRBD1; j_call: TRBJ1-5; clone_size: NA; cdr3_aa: CASTRDRGGQPQHF; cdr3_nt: TGTGCCAGCACAAGGGACAGGGGGGGCCAGCCCCAGCATTTT
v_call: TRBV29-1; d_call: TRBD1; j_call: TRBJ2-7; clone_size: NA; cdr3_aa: CSVVDRGEQYF; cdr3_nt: TGCAGCGTTGTGGACAGGGGCGAGCAGTACTTC
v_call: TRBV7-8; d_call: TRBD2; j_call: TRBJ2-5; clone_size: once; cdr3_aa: CASSLVGTSQETQYF; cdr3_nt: TGTGCCAGCAGCTTAGTTGGGACTAGCCAAGAGACCCAGTACTTC
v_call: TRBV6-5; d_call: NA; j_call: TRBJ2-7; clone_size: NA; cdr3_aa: CASTPNPSSYEQYF; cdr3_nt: TGTGCCAGCACTCCTAACCCGAGCTCCTACGAGCAGTACTTC
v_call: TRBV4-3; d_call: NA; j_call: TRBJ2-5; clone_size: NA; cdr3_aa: CASSHGPLAQETQYF; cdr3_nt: TGCGCCAGCAGCCATGGCCCGCTAGCTCAAGAGACCCAGTACTTC
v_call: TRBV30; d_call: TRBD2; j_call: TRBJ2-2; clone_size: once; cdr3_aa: CAWTSGTLNTGELFF; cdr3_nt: TGTGCCTGGACTAGCGGAACCCTCAACACCGGGGAGCTGTTTTTT
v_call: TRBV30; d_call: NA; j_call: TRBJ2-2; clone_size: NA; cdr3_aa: CAWSVPRLGAGELFF; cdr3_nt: TGTGCCTGGAGTGTCCCCAGACTAGGCGCCGGGGAGCTGTTTTTT
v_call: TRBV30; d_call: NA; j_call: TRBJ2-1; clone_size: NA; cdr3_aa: CAWSKVTAATYNEQFF; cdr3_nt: TGTGCCTGGAGTAAAGTAACGGCGGCGACTTACAATGAGCAGTTCTTC
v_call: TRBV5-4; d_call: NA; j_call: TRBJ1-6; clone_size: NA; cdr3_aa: CASSSGGGAGNSPLHF; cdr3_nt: TGTGCCAGCAGTTCTGGCGGGGGCGCGGGGAATTCACCCCTCCACTTT
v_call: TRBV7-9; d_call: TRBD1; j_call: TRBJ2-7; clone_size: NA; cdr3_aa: CASSLNQGEIYEQYF; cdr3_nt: TGTGCCAGCAGCTTAAATCAGGGGGAGATCTACGAGCAGTACTTC
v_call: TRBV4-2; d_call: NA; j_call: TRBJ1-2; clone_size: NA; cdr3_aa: CASSQEDTYGYTF; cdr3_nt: TGTGCCAGCAGCCAGGAAGACACCTATGGCTACACCTTC
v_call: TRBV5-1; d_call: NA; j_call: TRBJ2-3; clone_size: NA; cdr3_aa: CASSLGPSGDTQYF; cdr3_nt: TGCGCCAGCAGCTTGGGACCCTCGGGGGATACGCAGTATTTT
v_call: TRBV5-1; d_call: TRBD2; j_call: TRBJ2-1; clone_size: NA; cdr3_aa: CASSFLGSGGSNSYNEQFF; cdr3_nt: TGCGCCAGCAGCTTTCTTGGTAGCGGGGGGTCTAACTCCTACAATGAGCAGTTCTTC
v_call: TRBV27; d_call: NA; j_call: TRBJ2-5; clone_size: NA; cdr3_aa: CASSGSSQETQYF; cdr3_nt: TGTGCCAGCAGTGGGAGCAGCCAAGAGACCCAGTACTTC
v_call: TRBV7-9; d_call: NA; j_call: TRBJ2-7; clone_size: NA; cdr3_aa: CASSLAVEYEQYF; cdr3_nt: TGTGCCAGCAGCTTAGCGGTCGAGTACGAGCAGTACTTC
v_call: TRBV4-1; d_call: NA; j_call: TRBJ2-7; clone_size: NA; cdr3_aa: CASSQSPGHPSYEQYF; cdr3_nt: TGCGCCAGCAGCCAATCTCCGGGACACCCGTCCTACGAGCAGTACTTC
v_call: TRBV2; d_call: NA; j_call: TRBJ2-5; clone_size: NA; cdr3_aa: CASSDWGEVTQYF; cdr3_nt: TGTGCCAGCAGTGATTGGGGAGAAGTGACCCAGTACTTC
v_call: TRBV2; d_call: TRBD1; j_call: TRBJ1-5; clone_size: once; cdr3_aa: CASSLTGAEGQPQHF; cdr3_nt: TGTGCCAGCAGTTTGACAGGGGCAGAGGGTCAGCCCCAGCATTTT
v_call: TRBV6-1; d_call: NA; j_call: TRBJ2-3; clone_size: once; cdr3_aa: CASSEPGGGTDTQYF; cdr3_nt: TGTGCCAGCAGTGAGCCCGGAGGCGGCACAGATACGCAGTATTTT
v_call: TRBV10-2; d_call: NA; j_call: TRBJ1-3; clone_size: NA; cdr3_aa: CASSTSNGPGDGNTIYF; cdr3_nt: TGCGCCAGCAGTACCTCGAACGGGCCGGGGGATGGAAACACCATATATTTT
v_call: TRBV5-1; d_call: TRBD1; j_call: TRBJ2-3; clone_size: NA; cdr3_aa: CASSWTGSTDTQYF; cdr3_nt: TGCGCCAGCAGCTGGACAGGGAGCACAGATACGCAGTATTTT
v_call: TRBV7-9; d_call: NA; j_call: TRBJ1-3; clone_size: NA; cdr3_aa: CASSFSDSFSGNTIYF; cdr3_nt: TGTGCCAGCAGCTTTTCGGACAGCTTCTCTGGAAACACCATATATTTT
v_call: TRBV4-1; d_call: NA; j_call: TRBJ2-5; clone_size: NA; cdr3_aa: CASSHPLAPYQETQYF; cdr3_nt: TGCGCCAGCAGCCATCCGCTAGCGCCTTACCAAGAGACCCAGTACTTC
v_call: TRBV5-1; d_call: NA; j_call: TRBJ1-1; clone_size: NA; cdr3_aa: CASSSYDRNTEAFF; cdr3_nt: TGCGCCAGCAGCTCGTACGACAGGAACACTGAAGCTTTCTTT
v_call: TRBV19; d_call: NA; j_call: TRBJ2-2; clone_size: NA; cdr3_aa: CASRSLAYAGELFF; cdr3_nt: TGTGCCAGTAGATCACTAGCTTACGCCGGGGAGCTGTTTTTT
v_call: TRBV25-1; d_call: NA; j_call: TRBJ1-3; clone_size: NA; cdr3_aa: CASKKGGGNTIYF; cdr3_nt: TGTGCCAGCAAGAAGGGAGGGGGAAACACCATATATTTT
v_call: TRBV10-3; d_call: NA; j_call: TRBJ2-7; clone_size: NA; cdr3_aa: CAISTPPEGTHEQYF; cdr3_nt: TGTGCCATCAGCACTCCTCCCGAGGGTACCCACGAGCAGTACTTC
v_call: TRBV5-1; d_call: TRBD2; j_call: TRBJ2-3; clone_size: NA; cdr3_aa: CASSANSGGRTDTQYF; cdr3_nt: TGCGCCAGCAGCGCAAATAGCGGGGGGCGCACAGATACGCAGTATTTT